This T cell receptor beta chain appears in the sequencing data of a study of blood T cell repertoires in COVID-19. Study at large: Collection of acute and convalescent COVID-19 samples took place in the United States, Italy and Spain. Sources were T cells, B-cell-depleted T cells, or PBMCs; the material itself was cDNA or gDNA.

In germline, CDR1 is SNHLY, CDR2 FYNNEI. This CDR3 spans 18 amino acids. V was trimmed by 6 bases and J by 0 bases, leaving 18 bases between them. In the original processing: Reference gene primer amplification gave estimated nucleated cell counts. Assay used: immunoSEQ multiplex PCR; TCRdb lists only in-frame clones, some missing. V and J calls and clone size follow that table, whereas D and trimming were derived from the DNA. Of around 100,000 clones in the sample, roughly 85% were seen once. This rearrangement joins TRBV2 to TRBJ2-6; the D gene is possibly TRBD2 (7 bases). Source material: peripheral blood. The TCR originated in a man aged 50 or older in a cohort sampled during active COVID-19. This CDR3 reads CASRGGGKLFSGANVLTF. The CDR3 nucleotides are TGTGCCAGCAGAGGGGGGGGCAAATTATTCTCTGGGGCCAACGTCCTGACTTTC.